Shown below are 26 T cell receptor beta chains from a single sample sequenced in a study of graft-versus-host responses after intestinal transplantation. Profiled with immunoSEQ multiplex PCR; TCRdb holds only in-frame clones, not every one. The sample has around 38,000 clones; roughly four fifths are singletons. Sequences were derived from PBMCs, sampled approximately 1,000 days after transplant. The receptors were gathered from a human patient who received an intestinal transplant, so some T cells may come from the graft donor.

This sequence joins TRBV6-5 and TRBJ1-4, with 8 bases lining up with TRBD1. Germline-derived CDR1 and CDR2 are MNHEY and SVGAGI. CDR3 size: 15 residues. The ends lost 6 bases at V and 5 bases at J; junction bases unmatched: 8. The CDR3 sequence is CASSAGTGGNEKLFF. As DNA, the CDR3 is TGTGCCAGCAGCGCGGGGACAGGTGGAAATGAAAAACTGTTTTTT.

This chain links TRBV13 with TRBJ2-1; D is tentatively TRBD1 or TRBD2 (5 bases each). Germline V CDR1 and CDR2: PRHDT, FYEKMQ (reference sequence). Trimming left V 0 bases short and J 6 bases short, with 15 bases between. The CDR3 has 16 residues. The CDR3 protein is CASSLGGTSLGNEQFF. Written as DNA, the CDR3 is TGTGCCAGCAGCTTAGGGGGGACCTCCCTCGGCAATGAGCAGTTCTTC.

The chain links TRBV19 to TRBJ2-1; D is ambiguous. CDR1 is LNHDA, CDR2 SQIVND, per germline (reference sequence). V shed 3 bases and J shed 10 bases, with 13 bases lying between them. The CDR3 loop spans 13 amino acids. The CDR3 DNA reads TGTGCCAGTAGTATTGGCGTTGGGCAAGAGCAGTTCTTC. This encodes CASSIGVGQEQFF.

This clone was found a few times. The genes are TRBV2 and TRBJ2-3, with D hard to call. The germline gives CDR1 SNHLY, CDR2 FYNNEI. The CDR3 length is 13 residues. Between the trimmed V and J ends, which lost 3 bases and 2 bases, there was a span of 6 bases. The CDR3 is CASSERITDTQYF. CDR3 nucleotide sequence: TGTGCCAGCAGTGAGAGGATCACAGATACGCAGTATTTT.

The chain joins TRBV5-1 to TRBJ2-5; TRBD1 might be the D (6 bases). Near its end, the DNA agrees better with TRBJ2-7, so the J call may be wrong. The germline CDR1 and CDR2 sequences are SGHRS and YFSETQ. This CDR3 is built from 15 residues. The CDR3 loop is CASSLALGQRYEQYF. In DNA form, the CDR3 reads TGCGCCAGCAGCTTGGCCCTCGGACAGCGGTACGAGCAGTACTTC.

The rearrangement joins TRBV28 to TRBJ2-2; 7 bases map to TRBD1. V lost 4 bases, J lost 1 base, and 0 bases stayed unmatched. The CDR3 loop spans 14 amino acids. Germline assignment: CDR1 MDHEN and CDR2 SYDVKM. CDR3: CASSWTGNTGELFF. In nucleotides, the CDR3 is TGTGCCAGCAGTTGGACAGGGAACACCGGGGAGCTGTTTTTT. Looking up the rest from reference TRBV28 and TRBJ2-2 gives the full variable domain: DVKVTQSSRYLVKRTGEKVFLECVQDMDHENMFWYRQDPGLGLRLIYFSYDVKMKEKGDIPEGYSVSREKKERFSLILESASTNQTSMYLCASSWTGNTGELFFGEGSRLTVL.

CDR3 in amino acids: CASSPSGLRSYEQYF. The CDR3 coding sequence is TGTGCCAGCAGCCCCTCGGGCCTGAGGTCCTACGAGCAGTACTTC. The chain uses TRBV11-2 and TRBJ2-7; D is unresolved. The CDR3 covers 15 residues. Germline V CDR1 and CDR2: SGHAT, FQNNGV. V was shortened by 5 bases and J by 1 base, with 15 bases between the two germline ends.

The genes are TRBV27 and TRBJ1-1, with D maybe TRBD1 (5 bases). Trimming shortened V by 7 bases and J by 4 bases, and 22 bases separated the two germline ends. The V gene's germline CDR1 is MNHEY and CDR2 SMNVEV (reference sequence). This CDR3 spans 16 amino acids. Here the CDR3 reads CASTPRWSLRGTEAFF. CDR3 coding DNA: TGTGCCAGCACCCCCCGGTGGAGCCTAAGGGGCACTGAAGCTTTCTTT.

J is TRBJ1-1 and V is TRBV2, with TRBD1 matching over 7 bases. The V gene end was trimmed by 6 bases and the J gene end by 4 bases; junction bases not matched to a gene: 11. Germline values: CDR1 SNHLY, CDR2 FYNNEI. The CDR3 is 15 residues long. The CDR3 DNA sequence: TGTGCCAGCAGGATGACAGGGCAGGGAAGCACTGAAGCTTTCTTT. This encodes CASRMTGQGSTEAFF.

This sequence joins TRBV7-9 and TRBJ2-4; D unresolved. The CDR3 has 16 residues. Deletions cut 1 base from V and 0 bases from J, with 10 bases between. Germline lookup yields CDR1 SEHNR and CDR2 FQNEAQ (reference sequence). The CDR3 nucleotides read TGTGCCAGCAGCTTAGTACCATCCCTAGCCAAAAACATTCAGTACTTC. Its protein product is CASSLVPSLAKNIQYF.

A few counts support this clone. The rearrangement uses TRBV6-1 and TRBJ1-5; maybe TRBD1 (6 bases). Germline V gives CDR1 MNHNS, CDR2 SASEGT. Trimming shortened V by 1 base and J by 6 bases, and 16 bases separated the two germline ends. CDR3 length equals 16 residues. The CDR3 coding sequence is TGTGCCAGCAGTGAAGTGGGGGGCGCGGGTAGTCAGCCCCAGCATTTT. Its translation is CASSEVGGAGSQPQHF.

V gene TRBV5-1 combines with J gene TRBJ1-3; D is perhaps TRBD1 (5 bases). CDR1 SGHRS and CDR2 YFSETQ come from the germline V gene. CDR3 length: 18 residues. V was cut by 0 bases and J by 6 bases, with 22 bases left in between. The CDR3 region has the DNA TGCGCCAGCAGCTTGGGCTACCGGTCGGGGGGACTAGCAAACACCATATATTTT. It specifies CASSLGYRSGGLANTIYF.

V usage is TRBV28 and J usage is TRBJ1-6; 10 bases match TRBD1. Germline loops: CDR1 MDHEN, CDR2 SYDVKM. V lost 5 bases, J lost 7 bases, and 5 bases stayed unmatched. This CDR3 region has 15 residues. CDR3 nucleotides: TGTGCCAGCAGTGACAGGACAGGGGGAAATTCACCCCTCCACTTT. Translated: CASSDRTGGNSPLHF. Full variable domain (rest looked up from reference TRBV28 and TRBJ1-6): DVKVTQSSRYLVKRTGEKVFLECVQDMDHENMFWYRQDPGLGLRLIYFSYDVKMKEKGDIPEGYSVSREKKERFSLILESASTNQTSMYLCASSDRTGGNSPLHFGNGTRLTVT.

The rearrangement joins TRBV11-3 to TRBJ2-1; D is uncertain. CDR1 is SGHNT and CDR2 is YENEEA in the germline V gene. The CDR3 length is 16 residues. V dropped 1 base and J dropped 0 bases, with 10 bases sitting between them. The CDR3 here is CASSLGVSHSYNEQFF. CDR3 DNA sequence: TGTGCCAGCAGCTTAGGAGTCTCCCACTCCTACAATGAGCAGTTCTTC. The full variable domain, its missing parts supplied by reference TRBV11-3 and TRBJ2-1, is EAGVVQSPRYKIIEKKQPVAFWCNPISGHNTLYWYLQNLGQGPELLIRYENEEAVDDSQLPKDRFSAERLKGVDSTLKIQPAELGDSAVYLCASSLGVSHSYNEQFFGPGTRLTVL.

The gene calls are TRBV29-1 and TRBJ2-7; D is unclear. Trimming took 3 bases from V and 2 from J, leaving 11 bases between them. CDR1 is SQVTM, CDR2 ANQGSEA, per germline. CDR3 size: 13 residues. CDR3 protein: CSVEGGTTYEQYF. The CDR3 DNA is TGCAGCGTTGAGGGCGGCACCACCTACGAGCAGTACTTC.

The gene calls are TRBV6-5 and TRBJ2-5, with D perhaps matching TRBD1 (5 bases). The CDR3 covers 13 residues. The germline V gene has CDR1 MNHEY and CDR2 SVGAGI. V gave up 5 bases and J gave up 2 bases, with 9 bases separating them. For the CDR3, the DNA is TGTGCCAGCAGTAAGGACACACAAGAGACCCAGTACTTC. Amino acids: CASSKDTQETQYF.

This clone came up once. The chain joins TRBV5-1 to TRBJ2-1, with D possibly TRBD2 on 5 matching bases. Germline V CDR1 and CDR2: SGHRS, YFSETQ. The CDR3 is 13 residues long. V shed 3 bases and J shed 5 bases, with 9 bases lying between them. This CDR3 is CASSSDGDNEQFF. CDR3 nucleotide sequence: TGCGCCAGCAGCTCCGACGGGGACAATGAGCAGTTCTTC. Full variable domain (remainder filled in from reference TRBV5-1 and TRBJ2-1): KAGVTQTPRYLIKTRGQQVTLSCSPISGHRSVSWYQQTPGQGLQFLFEYFSETQRNKGNFPGRFSGRQFSNSRSEMNVSTLELGDSALYLCASSSDGDNEQFFGPGTRLTVL.

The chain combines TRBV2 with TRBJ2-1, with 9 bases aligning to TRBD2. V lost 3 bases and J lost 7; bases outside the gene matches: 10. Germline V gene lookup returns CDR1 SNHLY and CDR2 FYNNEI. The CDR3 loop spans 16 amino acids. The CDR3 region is CASSDPIAGAGNEQFF. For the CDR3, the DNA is TGTGCCAGCAGTGATCCCATAGCGGGAGCAGGTAATGAGCAGTTCTTC.

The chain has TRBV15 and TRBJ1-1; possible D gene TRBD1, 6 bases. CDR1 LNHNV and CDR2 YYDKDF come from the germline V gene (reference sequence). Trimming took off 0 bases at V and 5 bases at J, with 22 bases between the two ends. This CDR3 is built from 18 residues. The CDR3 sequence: CATSRDQRSGAGGTEAFF. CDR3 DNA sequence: TGTGCCACCAGCAGAGATCAGCGTTCGGGGGCCGGGGGTACTGAAGCTTTCTTT. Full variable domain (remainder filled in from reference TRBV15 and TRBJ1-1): DAMVIQNPRYQVTQFGKPVTLSCSQTLNHNVMYWYQQKSSQAPKLLFHYYDKDFNNEADTPDNFQSRRPNTSFCFLDIRSPGLGDTAMYLCATSRDQRSGAGGTEAFFGQGTRLTVV.

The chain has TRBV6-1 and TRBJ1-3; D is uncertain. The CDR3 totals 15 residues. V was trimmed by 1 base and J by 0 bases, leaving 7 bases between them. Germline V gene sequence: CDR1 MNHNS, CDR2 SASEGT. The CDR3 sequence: CASSEGISSGNTIYF. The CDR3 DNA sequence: TGTGCCAGCAGTGAAGGGATATCCTCTGGAAACACCATATATTTT.

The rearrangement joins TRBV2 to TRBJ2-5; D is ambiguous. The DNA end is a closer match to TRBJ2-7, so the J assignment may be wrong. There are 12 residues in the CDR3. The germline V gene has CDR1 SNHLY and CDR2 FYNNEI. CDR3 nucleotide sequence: TGTGCCAGCGCTAGGAGCTCCTACGAGCAGTACTTC. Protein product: CASARSSYEQYF.

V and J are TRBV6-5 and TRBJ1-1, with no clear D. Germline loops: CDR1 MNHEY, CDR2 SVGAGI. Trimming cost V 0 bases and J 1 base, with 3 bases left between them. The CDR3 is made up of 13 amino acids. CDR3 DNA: TGTGCCAGCAGTTACTCATCGAACACTGAAGCTTTCTTT. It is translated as CASSYSSNTEAFF.

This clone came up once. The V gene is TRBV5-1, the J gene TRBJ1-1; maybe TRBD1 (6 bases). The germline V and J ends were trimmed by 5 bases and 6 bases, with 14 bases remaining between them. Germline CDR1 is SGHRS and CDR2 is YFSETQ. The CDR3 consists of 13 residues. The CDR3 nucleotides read TGCGCCAGCAGTGGTCCAGGGGTGGCTGAAGCTTTCTTT. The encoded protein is CASSGPGVAEAFF. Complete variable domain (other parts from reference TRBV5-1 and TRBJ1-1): KAGVTQTPRYLIKTRGQQVTLSCSPISGHRSVSWYQQTPGQGLQFLFEYFSETQRNKGNFPGRFSGRQFSNSRSEMNVSTLELGDSALYLCASSGPGVAEAFFGQGTRLTVV.

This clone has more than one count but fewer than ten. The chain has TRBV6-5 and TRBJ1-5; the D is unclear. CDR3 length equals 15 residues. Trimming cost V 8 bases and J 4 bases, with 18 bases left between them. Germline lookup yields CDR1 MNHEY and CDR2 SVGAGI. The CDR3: CASPPAPRGNQPQHF. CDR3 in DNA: TGTGCCAGCCCCCCAGCTCCTCGGGGTAATCAGCCCCAGCATTTT.

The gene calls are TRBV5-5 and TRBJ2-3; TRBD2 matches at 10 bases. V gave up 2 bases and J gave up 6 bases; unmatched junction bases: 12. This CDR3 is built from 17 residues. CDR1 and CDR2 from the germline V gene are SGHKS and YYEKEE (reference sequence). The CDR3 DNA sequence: TGTGCCAGCAGCTTCCGCCCTACTAGCGGGGCTTTCGATACGCAGTATTTT. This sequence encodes CASSFRPTSGAFDTQYF.

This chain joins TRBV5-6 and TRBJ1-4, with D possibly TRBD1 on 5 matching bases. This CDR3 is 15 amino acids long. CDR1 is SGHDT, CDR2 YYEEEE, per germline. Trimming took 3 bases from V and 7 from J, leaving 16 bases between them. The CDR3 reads CASSWGRRDREKLFF. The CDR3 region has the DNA TGTGCCAGCAGCTGGGGGAGGCGAGATCGTGAAAAACTGTTTTTT.